Below are 30 T cell receptor beta chains sequenced from a single sample in a study of cytomegalovirus exposure and HLA in healthy donors. Primers: 60 Vbeta forward and 13 Jbeta reverse. Profiled with immunoSEQ multiplex PCR; TCRdb holds only in-frame clones, not every one. In the table there are approximately 190,000 clones, 82% of which are singletons. Sequenced: PBMCs. The receptors come from a boy younger than 10 in good health and CMV-seronegative.

V usage is TRBV7-2 and J usage is TRBJ2-2; possible D gene TRBD2, 7 bases. The CDR3 contains 17 residues. Trimming shortened V by 2 bases and J by 4 bases, and 17 bases separated the two germline ends. Looked up from germline, CDR1 is SGHTA and CDR2 is FQGNSA. The CDR3 loop reads CASSLTLGGLTTGELFF. The DNA for the CDR3 is TGTGCCAGCAGCTTAACGCTGGGGGGGCTGACCACCGGGGAGCTGTTTTTT.

This clone was counted between two and nine times. This rearrangement joins TRBV18 to TRBJ1-1; 10 nucleotides line up with TRBD1. The V and J ends lost 2 bases and 5 bases, in that order; junction bases with no gene match: 5. Germline V CDR1 and CDR2: KGHSH, LQKENI. The CDR3 extends over 15 amino acids. DNA for the CDR3: TGTGCCAGCTCACCAATGACAGGGGGCTGGACTGAAGCTTTCTTT. Amino acid sequence: CASSPMTGGWTEAFF. Complete variable domain (other parts from reference TRBV18 and TRBJ1-1): NAGVMQNPRHLVRRRGQEARLRCSPMKGHSHVYWYRQLPEEGLKFMVYLQKENIIDESGMPKERFSAEFPKEGPSILRIQQVVRGDSAAYFCASSPMTGGWTEAFFGQGTRLTVV.

This clone was seen just once. The chain employs TRBV27 and TRBJ1-6; no clear D gene. Between the trimmed V and J ends, which lost 4 bases and 0 bases, there was a span of 10 bases. Germline CDR1 MNHEY, CDR2 SMNVEV (reference sequence). The CDR3 loop spans 16 amino acids. CDR3 DNA: TGTGCCAGCAGTTCTATCGAGAGCTCCTATAATTCACCCCTCCACTTT. Its protein product is CASSSIESSYNSPLHF.

The chain links TRBV4-1 to TRBJ2-1; 14 nucleotides agree with TRBD2. This CDR3 contains 17 residues. From germline, CDR1 is MGHRA and CDR2 YSYEKL. With V trimmed by 3 bases and J by 8 bases, 9 bases remained unmatched. The CDR3 DNA reads TGCGCCAGCAGCCAGGGCCTGACTAGCGGGGGGGCGGATGAGCAGTTCTTC. This gives the protein CASSQGLTSGGADEQFF.

The chain couples TRBV4-3 to TRBJ2-7; 9 bases line up with TRBD2. Germline V gene sequence: CDR1 LGHNA, CDR2 YSLEER. Germline trimming cut 0 bases from V and 6 bases from J; bases unmatched to any gene: 9. This CDR3 region has 16 residues. The CDR3, as DNA: TGCGCCAGCAGCCAAGATGGTGCGGGGGGGGGCCTCGAGCAGTACTTC. It is translated as CASSQDGAGGGLEQYF.

The genes are TRBV27 and TRBJ2-7; the match to TRBD1 covers 7 bases. CDR3 length: 12 residues. The ends lost 8 bases at V and 1 base at J; junction bases unmatched: 2. Germline CDR1 and CDR2: MNHEY and SMNVEV (reference sequence). The CDR3 DNA sequence: TGTGCCAGCCGACAGGGATCCTACGAGCAGTACTTC. It translates to CASRQGSYEQYF.

The chain joins TRBV14 to TRBJ1-2; D not certain. V was pared by 4 bases and J by 1 base, with 16 bases between. This CDR3 region has 16 residues. Per the germline V gene, CDR1 is SGHDN and CDR2 is FVKESK. CDR3 sequence (DNA): TGTGCCAGCAGCCCACTCGGGAGCGAGCTTAACTATGGCTACACCTTC. Protein: CASSPLGSELNYGYTF. The full variable domain, with the rest looked up from reference TRBV14 and TRBJ1-2, is EAGVTQFPSHSVIEKGQTVTLRCDPISGHDNLYWYRRVMGKEIKFLLHFVKESKQDESGMPNNRFLAERTGGTYSTLKVQPAELEDSGVYFCASSPLGSELNYGYTFGSGTRLTVV.

In this sample, this clone turned up a few times. This chain links TRBV4-1 with TRBJ2-3; 10 positions match TRBD2. J gave up 6 bases and V 2 bases, and 14 bases lay outside the gene matches. Germline V CDR1 and CDR2: MGHRA, YSYEKL. The length of the CDR3 is 18 residues. CDR3 protein: CASSQLPGLATPGDTQYF. Written as DNA, the CDR3 is TGCGCCAGCAGCCAATTACCGGGACTAGCGACCCCGGGTGATACGCAGTATTTT.

The rearrangement links TRBV10-3 to TRBJ2-1; TRBD1 matches at 10 bases. The CDR3 is 14 amino acids. Per the germline V gene, CDR1 is ENHRY and CDR2 is SYGVKD. V shed 6 bases, J shed 8 bases, and the junction held 7 bases outside the gene matches. In DNA, the CDR3 is TGTGCCATCAGGGGGGGACAGGGGAGCGATGAGCAGTTCTTC. It encodes CAIRGGQGSDEQFF.

The J gene is TRBJ2-7, the V gene TRBV7-9; 8 nucleotides align to TRBD2. Looked up from germline, CDR1 is SEHNR and CDR2 is FQNEAQ (reference sequence). This CDR3 comprises 15 residues. J was trimmed by 0 bases and V by 2 bases; bases with no gene match: 3. The CDR3 sequence: CASSLNGGGSYEQYF. CDR3 DNA sequence: TGTGCCAGCAGCTTAAACGGGGGGGGCTCCTACGAGCAGTACTTC.

V is TRBV11-2 and J is TRBJ2-3, with 9 positions matching TRBD1. The germline gives CDR1 SGHAT, CDR2 FQNNGV. V was pared by 0 bases and J by 6 bases, with 4 bases of the junction left unmatched. The CDR3 totals 15 residues. The CDR3 nucleotides are TGTGCCAGCAGCTTAGAGGCCGGGACAGGGGATACGCAGTATTTT. This gives the protein CASSLEAGTGDTQYF.

The V call is TRBV5-4, the J call TRBJ2-1; 10 nucleotides line up with TRBD1. Germline CDR1 reads SGHNT; CDR2 reads YYREEE (reference sequence). This CDR3 is 16 amino acids long. V shed 2 bases, J shed 8 bases, and the junction held 10 bases outside the gene matches. CDR3 in DNA: TGTGCCAGCAGCTTAGCCCCCGGGACAGGGGCATATGAGCAGTTCTTC. It translates to CASSLAPGTGAYEQFF.

J is TRBJ2-7 and V is TRBV9; no clear D gene. CDR1 SGDLS and CDR2 YYNGEE come from the germline V gene. The CDR3 runs to 14 residues. V was shortened by 0 bases and J by 4 bases, with 11 bases between the two germline ends. CDR3 sequence (DNA): TGTGCCAGCAGCGTAGGGGCCGGATCGTACGAGCAGTACTTC. It encodes CASSVGAGSYEQYF.

The chain combines TRBV6-1 with TRBJ1-4; TRBD1 agrees at 8 bases. The CDR3 is made up of 12 amino acids. Germline V CDR1 and CDR2: MNHNS, SASEGT. Unmatched junction bases numbered 1, after V lost 6 bases and J lost 7 bases. The chain's CDR3 is CASRTGVEKLFF. The CDR3 nucleotides are TGTGCCAGCAGGACAGGGGTTGAAAAACTGTTTTTT.

This clone appeared a few times. This rearrangement joins TRBV9 to TRBJ2-1, with 11 bases aligning to TRBD2. Losses at the gene ends were 5 bases for V and 4 bases for J; bases not matched to a gene: 5. The CDR3 totals 15 residues. Germline CDR1 reads SGDLS; CDR2 reads YYNGEE. The CDR3 DNA reads as TGTGCCAGCAGGGCCGGGACTAGCGGTTACAATGAGCAGTTCTTC. Residues: CASRAGTSGYNEQFF.

The J gene is TRBJ2-7, the V gene TRBV19; D is perhaps TRBD2 (6 bases). Germline V gene data show CDR1 as LNHDA and CDR2 as SQIVND (reference sequence). V was shortened by 3 bases and J by 2 bases, with 11 bases between the two germline ends. The CDR3 is 14 amino acids. The CDR3 bases are TGTGCCAGTAGTATTGAGGGAGGACCCTACGAGCAGTACTTC. It codes for CASSIEGGPYEQYF.

The gene calls are TRBV2 and TRBJ2-7, with D maybe TRBD2 (5 bases). V was cut by 5 bases and J by 5 bases, with 19 bases left in between. Germline V CDR1 and CDR2: SNHLY, FYNNEI. This CDR3 spans 15 amino acids. This CDR3 reads CASSLGLTRGNEQYF. The CDR3 bases are TGTGCCAGCAGTCTTGGACTGACAAGAGGCAACGAGCAGTACTTC.

This chain's CDR3 is CASSLSSSGKNIQYF. The CDR3 nucleotides are TGTGCCAGCAGCTTGAGTAGTTCTGGCAAAAACATTCAGTACTTC. The chain couples TRBV7-2 to TRBJ2-4; D call uncertain. CDR1 and CDR2 from the germline V gene are SGHTA and FQGNSA. The CDR3 loop spans 15 amino acids. V dropped 3 bases and J dropped 3 bases, with 12 bases sitting between them. The variable domain in full, with the rest retrieved from reference TRBV7-2 and TRBJ2-4, is GAGVSQSPSNKVTEKGKDVELRCDPISGHTALYWYRQSLGQGLEFLIYFQGNSAPDKSGLPSDRFSAERTGGSVSTLTIQRTQQEDSAVYLCASSLSSSGKNIQYFGAGTRLSVL.

The chain links TRBV11-2 to TRBJ1-6; D gene ambiguous. The CDR3 loop spans 14 amino acids. Trimming pared 5 bases from V and 7 bases from J, leaving 12 bases between. Looked up from germline, CDR1 is SGHAT and CDR2 is FQNNGV. The CDR3 is CASSLAGSNSPLHF. CDR3 nucleotides: TGTGCCAGCAGCCTCGCGGGCTCAAATTCACCCCTCCACTTT.

V gene TRBV7-3 combines with J gene TRBJ2-7; 7 bases are a match to TRBD1. The V gene end was trimmed by 4 bases and the J gene end by 7 bases; junction bases not matched to a gene: 22. This CDR3 spans 18 amino acids. CDR1 and CDR2 (germline): SGHTA, FQGTGA. The CDR3 spells CASSSIPLLDRATGEQYF. Written as DNA, the CDR3 is TGTGCCAGCAGCTCTATACCCTTGCTTGACAGGGCGACGGGAGAGCAGTACTTC.

This clone was counted only a few times. The rearrangement uses TRBV7-3 and TRBJ2-1, with a possible D match to TRBD1 (5 bases). The CDR3 covers 13 residues. The V end lost 10 bases, the J end lost 3 bases, and 13 bases lay between the germline ends. Germline V gene sequence: CDR1 SGHTA, CDR2 FQGTGA. CDR3: CATARTHYNEQFF. CDR3 bases: TGTGCCACAGCACGGACACACTACAATGAGCAGTTCTTC. The full variable domain, rest sourced from reference TRBV7-3 and TRBJ2-1, is GAGVSQTPSNKVTEKGKYVELRCDPISGHTALYWYRQSLGQGPEFLIYFQGTGAADDSGLPNDRFFAVRPEGSVSTLKIQRTERGDSAVYLCATARTHYNEQFFGPGTRLTVL.

The table lists this clone with a few counts. The chain is built from TRBV6-1 and TRBJ2-7; 7 bases are a match to TRBD1. CDR1 and CDR2 from the germline V gene are MNHNS and SASEGT. The CDR3 sequence is 14 residues long. After removal of 6 bases from V and 4 bases from J, the junction contained 9 bases not matched to a gene. The CDR3 region is CASSRDSFFYEQYF. CDR3 nucleotide sequence: TGTGCCAGCAGCAGGGACAGTTTTTTTTACGAGCAGTACTTC.

Concerning this clone: The germline gene is not matched at one end of the junction; a read error may be the cause. Here the CDR3 reads CASSSLFGDTQYF. The CDR3 DNA sequence: TGTGCTAGCAGCTCCCTTTTCGGGGATACGCAGTATTTT. The chain combines TRBV7-7 with TRBJ2-3; D is uncertain. The CDR3 is 13 residues long. CDR1 and CDR2 (germline): SSHAT, FNYEAQ (reference sequence).

The genes are TRBV19 and TRBJ1-6; D unclear. Germline V gene data show CDR1 as LNHDA and CDR2 as SQIVND (reference sequence). V dropped 0 bases and J dropped 12 bases, with 12 bases sitting between them. This CDR3 contains 14 residues. The CDR3 is CASSIEGIAEPLHF. In nucleotides, the CDR3 is TGTGCCAGTAGTATAGAGGGTATCGCGGAACCCCTCCACTTT.

This clone was seen a handful of times. This chain links TRBV5-4 with TRBJ1-1, with no clear D. Trimming stripped 0 bases from V and 0 bases from J, with 9 bases between. The CDR3 sequence is 15 residues long. Looked up from germline, CDR1 is SGHNT and CDR2 is YYREEE (reference sequence). In DNA, the CDR3 is TGTGCCAGCAGCTTGGGGCCCGCCTTGAACACTGAAGCTTTCTTT. Its translation is CASSLGPALNTEAFF.

This chain connects TRBV11-2 to TRBJ1-1; the D gene is possibly TRBD1 (6 bases). The V end lost 3 bases, the J end lost 5 bases, and 19 bases lay between the germline ends. This CDR3 comprises 16 residues. CDR1 SGHAT and CDR2 FQNNGV come from the germline V gene. CDR3 region: CASSLVGAFRGTEAFF. The CDR3 coding sequence is TGTGCCAGCAGCTTGGTCGGGGCATTTAGGGGGACTGAAGCTTTCTTT.

The V and J genes are TRBV5-1 and TRBJ2-3; D unclear. This CDR3 spans 13 amino acids. CDR1 is SGHRS and CDR2 is YFSETQ in the germline V gene. V lost 4 bases, J lost 2 bases, and 8 bases lay in between. CDR3 nucleotides: TGCGCCAGCAGCCATCAACACACAGATACGCAGTATTTT. This gives the protein CASSHQHTDTQYF.

The chain has TRBV14 and TRBJ2-6; TRBD1 aligns across 7 bases. V dropped 4 bases and J dropped 0; count of bases not matched to a gene: 3. The CDR3 consists of 16 residues. Germline-derived CDR1 and CDR2 are SGHDN and FVKESK. CDR3 coding DNA: TGTGCCAGCAGCCGTCCAGGGGGCTCTGGGGCCAACGTCCTGACTTTC. Protein product: CASSRPGGSGANVLTF.

V gene TRBV2 combines with J gene TRBJ1-2; D ambiguous. Deletions cut 3 bases from V and 4 bases from J, with 15 bases between. The CDR3 has 15 amino acids. Germline lookup yields CDR1 SNHLY and CDR2 FYNNEI. CDR3 sequence reads: CASSERAAISYGYTF. CDR3 nucleotides: TGTGCCAGCAGTGAGAGGGCCGCTATTTCCTATGGCTACACCTTC. The full variable domain, with the rest looked up from reference TRBV2 and TRBJ1-2, is EPEVTQTPSHQVTQMGQEVILRCVPISNHLYFYWYRQILGQKVEFLVSFYNNEISEKSEIFDDQFSVERPDGSNFTLKIRSTKLEDSAMYFCASSERAAISYGYTFGSGTRLTVV.

This rearrangement joins TRBV7-9 to TRBJ1-1; 8 bases are shared with TRBD1. The ends lost 6 bases at V and 4 bases at J; junction bases unmatched: 7. The germline gives CDR1 SEHNR, CDR2 FQNEAQ (reference sequence). The CDR3 has 14 residues. CDR3 nucleotide sequence: TGTGCCAGCAGATCGACAGGGGCGCGCACTGAAGCTTTCTTT. Protein sequence: CASRSTGARTEAFF.